Below, 11 T cell receptor beta chains from the same sample are listed, as sequenced in a study of PD-1 blockade in classical Hodgkin lymphoma. Measured with immunoSEQ multiplex PCR; TCRdb has only the in-frame clones, and not every one. The table shows about 9,900 clones, with 80% to 95% occurring only once. All trial patients relapsed after autologous stem cell transplantation. Material: peripheral blood mononuclear cells (PBMCs), obtained at baseline. The receptors here all came from a human donor with classical Hodgkin lymphoma.

The gene calls are TRBV9 and TRBJ2-2, with 11 bases identical to TRBD2. This CDR3 spans 16 amino acids. V trimming: 3 bases; J trimming: 5 bases; junction bases outside the gene matches: 6. Germline values: CDR1 SGDLS, CDR2 YYNGEE. In DNA, the CDR3 is TGTGCCAGCAGCGCGGGACTAGCGGAGGGGACCGGGGAGCTGTTTTTT. This codes for CASSAGLAEGTGELFF.

The chain carries TRBV5-1 and TRBJ1-3; 9 bases line up with TRBD1. Germline trimming cut 0 bases from V and 3 bases from J; bases unmatched to any gene: 4. The CDR3 consists of 16 residues. CDR1 is SGHRS, CDR2 YFSETQ, per germline. DNA of the CDR3: TGCGCCAGCAGCTTGGAAGGGACAGGGAATGGAAACACCATATATTTT. Protein: CASSLEGTGNGNTIYF.

This chain connects TRBV4-2 to TRBJ2-7; 12 nucleotides agree with TRBD2. With V trimmed by 8 bases and J by 4 bases, 6 bases remained unmatched. The germline V gene has CDR1 LGHNA and CDR2 YNFKEQ. The CDR3 length is 14 residues. CDR3 region: CASGTGTSGYEQYF. DNA for the CDR3: TGTGCCAGCGGGACCGGGACTAGCGGGTACGAGCAGTACTTC.

The chain uses TRBV6-5 and TRBJ1-5; no clear D gene. Germline V gene sequence: CDR1 MNHEY, CDR2 SVGAGI. The CDR3 has 14 amino acids. The V end lost 6 bases, the J end lost 5 bases, and 14 bases lay between the germline ends. CDR3 DNA: TGTGCCAGCAGCTACGCAGTTGGAGATCAGCCCCAGCATTTT. Translating it yields CASSYAVGDQPQHF.

The chain uses TRBV6-5 and TRBJ2-2; D remains unclear. This CDR3 has 14 amino acids. With 8 bases removed from V and 1 base from J, the gap between germline ends came to 11 bases. Germline V CDR1 and CDR2: MNHEY, SVGAGI. CDR3 bases: TGTGCCAGCCTCCTAGGGCAGAACACCGGGGAGCTGTTTTTT. Protein: CASLLGQNTGELFF.

This chain joins TRBV5-1 and TRBJ2-5; perhaps D is TRBD1 or TRBD2 (5 bases each). CDR3 size: 13 residues. Trimming cost V 5 bases and J 4 bases, with 12 bases left between them. Germline assignment: CDR1 SGHRS and CDR2 YFSETQ. The CDR3 nucleotides are TGCGCCAGCAGTCGAGAGGGGATAGAGACCCAGTACTTC. Amino acid sequence: CASSREGIETQYF.

This rearrangement joins TRBV12-5 to TRBJ2-3; 11 bases are shared with TRBD2. The CDR3 is 17 amino acids. The germline V gene has CDR1 LGHNT and CDR2 FRNRAP. J lost 6 bases, V lost 5 bases, and 13 bases had no gene match. In DNA, the CDR3 is TGTGCTAGTGGTCTAGGAGGGACTAGCGGTCTTGGGGATACGCAGTATTTT. Translation gives CASGLGGTSGLGDTQYF.

The chain recombines TRBV15 with TRBJ2-7; D gene ambiguous. This CDR3 has 14 amino acids. The germline gives CDR1 LNHNV, CDR2 YYDKDF (reference sequence). Trimming removed 0 bases at V and 0 bases at J, with 6 bases between. CDR3 region: CATSRDPGSYEQYF. The CDR3 nucleotides are TGTGCCACCAGCAGAGATCCGGGCTCCTACGAGCAGTACTTC.

The rearrangement joins TRBV7-6 to TRBJ2-3; 8 bases match TRBD2. The trim removed 5 bases at V and 0 bases at J, leaving 10 bases unmatched. Germline loops: CDR1 SGHVS, CDR2 FNYEAQ. This CDR3 spans 17 amino acids. In DNA form, the CDR3 reads TGTGCCAGCAGCCCTCGCGGGGGCGGGAGGAGCACAGATACGCAGTATTTT. Translating it yields CASSPRGGGRSTDTQYF.

The genes are TRBV5-1 and TRBJ2-5; TRBD1 might be the D (6 bases). The CDR3 spans 14 residues. V was trimmed by 2 bases and J by 7 bases, leaving 15 bases between them. Germline V CDR1 and CDR2: SGHRS, YFSETQ. CDR3 sequence: CASSFQGIGGTQYF. The CDR3 DNA follows: TGCGCCAGCAGCTTCCAGGGGATTGGCGGGACCCAGTACTTC.

J is TRBJ1-2 and V is TRBV10-2; D is unclear. The CDR3 runs to 12 residues. The V gene's germline CDR1 is WSHSY and CDR2 SAAADI. V lost 6 bases to trimming and J lost 6 bases, with 11 bases between them. CDR3 nucleotides: TGCGCCAGCAGAGAGAGGGTCAATGGCTACACCTTC. Translating it yields CASRERVNGYTF.